This T cell receptor (beta chain) was obtained from a study of CD8 T cells in Susac syndrome (dated by TCRdb to between 2018 and 2020). About the full investigation: Whether CD8+ T cell activation and differentiation in Susac syndrome was antigen driven was tested using repertoire sequencing. CD8+ T cell repertoire clonality was compared between fewer than 13 healthy donors, approximately 14 Susac syndrome patients and roughly 15 multiple sclerosis patients. The research as a whole found: The number of individuals in the TCR sequencing and HLA analysis was acknowledged as relatively small.

The CDR3 sequence holds 17 residues, the cysteine and phenylalanine included. This entry keeps only the CDR3 DNA: 51 bases, framed from base 1. V has 3 bases trimmed and J has 2 bases trimmed; junction bases matching no gene number 8. The CDR1 and CDR2 encoded by the germline V gene (reference sequence) are DFQATT and SNEGSKA. RNA was extracted with the RNeasy kit and about 0.5 to 1 ug was reverse transcribed using random hexamers. TCR beta CDR3 regions were amplified with the immunoSEQ multiplex PCR assay covering 54 Vbeta and 13 Jbeta segments. PCR amplification bias was corrected using a synthetic template baseline for primer optimization and computational correction. Concerning the study's data processing: Reads were annotated to V, D and J genes per IMGT and analyzed with immunoSEQ Analyzer, keeping only productive sequences. To calculate clonality, Shannon entropy was normalized by log2 of the number of productive unique sequences and then subtracted from one. For each patient and control, public and private clones were evaluated within the 100 most prevalent clones. Clones were defined as Susac-specific when absent from the healthy and MS cohorts, from over 950 published viral clones and from other ImmuneACCESS disease sequences. TCRdb passed the public sequencing reads through fastp at Q25 and MiXCR, retaining productive beta sequences. Each entry merges the rows of one CDR3 protein and shows their most common DNA and genes. These V and J calls rely on TCRdb rather than the paper's analysis. The sample yields about 150,000 distinct CDR3 sequences; 95% were counted once. Of the sample, 0.14% to 0.15% is held by the ten largest clones.

For this clonotype: Its binding antigen is unknown. Per-base qualities were not stored, and no clone one base away is much larger.

High-throughput TCR beta sequencing profiled peripheral blood CD8+ and CD4+ T cells from healthy donors, Susac syndrome patients and multiple sclerosis patients. The multiple sclerosis controls were treatment-naive patients whose relapsing-remitting disease, either stable or active, fulfilled the revised McDonald criteria. Bulk CD8+ and CD4+ T cells were purified magnetically by negative isolation, whereas CD8+ TEMRA cells were enriched by FACS. Blood was collected in EDTA tubes and processed within 24 hours, with PBMCs isolated through density gradient centrifugation. PBMCs intended for TCR sequencing were cryopreserved in liquid nitrogen and thawed later in a water bath at 37 degrees C. Purity of sorted or isolated CD4+, CD8+ and CD8+ TEMRA cells was at least 90%.

The sample comprised CD8+ T cells from PBMCs. This sequence originates from a human donor with multiple sclerosis. Recombination joined TRBV20-1 with TRBJ2-3; the junction holds 13 bases that match TRBD2. The DNA sequence is given as TGCAGTGCTAGTGGCGAAGGGACTAGCGGGGCCACAGATACGCAGTATTTT. Its protein product is CSASGEGTSGATDTQYF.